This T cell receptor beta chain was sequenced for a study of T-cell memory formation after mild COVID-19. This clonotype came up once. This CDR3 has 12 amino acids. Between the trimmed V and J ends, which lost 6 bases and 2 bases, there was a span of 7 bases. TCRdb reprocessed the 5' RACE reads via MiXCR and lists one record per CDR3 protein. The data show hundreds of thousands of distinct CDR3 sequences, with roughly 18% seen just once and roughly an eighth held by the top ten. The clonotype was recovered from an adult woman who had mild COVID-19 (a few samples of this study predate the infection). Cell type and time point are not known. This chain links TRBV12-3 or TRBV12-4 with TRBJ1-1; D is perhaps TRBD1 (5 bases). The sequenced sample consisted of PBMCs or a T cell subset sorted from them (not recorded which). The CDR3 here is CASSDSNTEAFF. CDR3 bases: TGTGCCAGCAGCGACAGTAACACTGAAGCTTTCTTT.